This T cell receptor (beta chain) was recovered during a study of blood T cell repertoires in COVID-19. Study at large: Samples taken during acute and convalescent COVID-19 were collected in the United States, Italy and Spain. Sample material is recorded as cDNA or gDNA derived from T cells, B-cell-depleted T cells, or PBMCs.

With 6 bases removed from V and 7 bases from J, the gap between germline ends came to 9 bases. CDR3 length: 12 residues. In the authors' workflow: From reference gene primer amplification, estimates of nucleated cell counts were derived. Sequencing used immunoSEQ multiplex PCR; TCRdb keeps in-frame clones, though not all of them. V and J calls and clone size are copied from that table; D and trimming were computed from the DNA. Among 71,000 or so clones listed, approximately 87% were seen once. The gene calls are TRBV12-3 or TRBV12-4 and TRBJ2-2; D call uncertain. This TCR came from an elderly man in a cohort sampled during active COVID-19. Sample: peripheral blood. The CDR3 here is CASSLSSGELFF. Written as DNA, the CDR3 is TGTGCCAGCAGCCTTAGTAGCGGGGAGCTGTTTTTT.